This TCR beta chain comes out of a study of T cells in localized non-small cell lung cancer. Overall study findings and caveats: Longer survival (overall) was linked to higher T cell density in blood.

In regard to this clone: As yet, its antigen is unknown.

Here immunoSEQ multiplex PCR was the method, and the copy in TCRdb shows in-frame clones only, minus some. The sample yields about 46,000 clones, about 76% seen once. Germline CDR1 MGHDK, CDR2 SYGVNS. Trimming took 4 bases from V and 4 from J, leaving 11 bases between them. This CDR3 comprises 13 residues. The J gene is TRBJ2-7, the V gene TRBV25-1; D ambiguous. This specimen consisted of peripheral blood mononuclear cells, obtained before any cancer treatment. This TCR was sampled from a man aged 35 to 69 with stage III lung adenocarcinoma. The CDR3 coding sequence is TGTGCCAGCAGTGTCTTGGACGGGTACGAGCAGTACTTC. Protein product: CASSVLDGYEQYF.